These 20 T cell receptor beta chains were sequenced from one sample in a study of early T cells in non-severe SARS-CoV-2 infection. TCRdb redid the calling of the 5' RACE reads with MiXCR, one entry per CDR3 protein. The sample holds tens of thousands of distinct CDR3 sequences, 5.6% seen once. Sequencing used whole blood. The receptors derive from an adult who was a healthcare worker with PCR-confirmed SARS-CoV-2 infection or an uninfected control (not recorded which).

This clonotype was recorded at least ten times. The rearrangement uses TRBV29-1 and TRBJ2-1; perhaps TRBD1 as D (6 bases). Trimming removed 4 bases at V and 15 bases at J, with 22 bases between. CDR3 length equals 13 residues. Germline loops: CDR1 SQVTM, CDR2 ANQGSEA. CDR3 in DNA: TGCAGCGTTGGCTGGTTAAAAAGGGACATCCCGTTCTTC. Translated, it gives CSVGWLKRDIPFF.

This clonotype was observed at least ten times. V is TRBV27 and J is TRBJ1-5; TRBD1 agrees at 10 bases. The CDR3 loop spans 16 amino acids. CDR1 is MNHEY, CDR2 SMNVEV, per germline (reference sequence). Trimming took 8 bases from V and 2 from J; bases not matched to a gene: 9. CDR3 in DNA: TGTGCCAGCGCCCATTGGGGGACAGGGGGCAATCAGCCCCAGCATTTT. This encodes CASAHWGTGGNQPQHF.

There are many counts of this clonotype. The chain carries TRBV20-1 and TRBJ1-1; 8 nucleotides align to TRBD1. CDR1 DFQATT and CDR2 SNEGSKA come from the germline V gene (reference sequence). Losses at the gene ends were 0 bases for V and 0 bases for J; bases not matched to a gene: 6. This CDR3 has 16 amino acids. The CDR3 DNA sequence: TGCAGTGCTAGAGAACCTGGACAGGGAATGAACACTGAAGCTTTCTTT. It translates to CSAREPGQGMNTEAFF.

This clonotype has only a few counts. The gene calls are TRBV20-1 and TRBJ2-1; 11 bases align to TRBD2. The CDR3 length is 15 residues. Germline V CDR1 and CDR2: DFQATT, SNEGSKA (reference sequence). J gave up 6 bases and V 6 bases, and 10 bases lay outside the gene matches. CDR3 nucleotide sequence: TGCAGTGCGGGTATGACTAGCGGGAAGGCCAATGAGCAGTTCTTC. Its protein product is CSAGMTSGKANEQFF.

The rearrangement uses TRBV29-1 and TRBJ1-1; 9 nucleotides line up with TRBD1. Germline CDR1 is SQVTM and CDR2 is ANQGSEA. The CDR3 loop spans 13 amino acids. V was clipped by 7 bases and J by 5 bases; unmatched bases: 8. The CDR3 nucleotides read TGCAGCGCAACTATCGACAGGGGGACTGAAGCTTTCTTT. Translation: CSATIDRGTEAFF.

V and J are TRBV20-1 and TRBJ2-4; unclear D gene. CDR3 length: 15 residues. Deletions cut 0 bases from V and 1 base from J, with 10 bases between. CDR1 is DFQATT, CDR2 SNEGSKA, per germline (reference sequence). CDR3: CSARDVGLAKNIQYF. CDR3 nucleotide sequence: TGCAGTGCTAGAGATGTGGGTCTCGCCAAAAACATTCAGTACTTC.

This clonotype was seen many times. The V and J genes are TRBV7-9 and TRBJ1-1; tentatively, D is TRBD1 (5 bases). Looked up from germline, CDR1 is SEHNR and CDR2 is FQNEAQ (reference sequence). Trimming shortened V by 2 bases and J by 3 bases, and 13 bases separated the two germline ends. This CDR3 contains 15 residues. The DNA of the CDR3 is TGTGCCAGCAGCTTACGTGGGGGATTGGACACTGAAGCTTTCTTT. Translating gives CASSLRGGLDTEAFF.

This clonotype has a handful of counts. V usage is TRBV19 and J usage is TRBJ2-3; the match to TRBD1 covers 9 bases. Germline V CDR1 and CDR2: LNHDA, SQIVND (reference sequence). The CDR3 runs to 15 residues. Trimming cost V 3 bases and J 4 bases; bases outside gene matches: 5. CDR3 amino acids: CASSIPGQGSDTQYF. For the CDR3, the DNA is TGTGCCAGTAGTATCCCCGGACAGGGGTCAGATACGCAGTATTTT.

This chain connects TRBV21-1 to TRBJ2-7; the table's D gene call, TRBD2, was not cross checked with the DNA. TRBV21-1 is termed a pseudogene. This CDR3 region has 14 residues. The CDR3 DNA reads as TGTGCCAGCATACCGGGACTAGCGGTCTGGGAGCAGTACTTC. Translating it yields CASIPGLAVWEQYF.

This chain connects TRBV27 to TRBJ2-5; 10 bases map to TRBD2. CDR1 is MNHEY, CDR2 SMNVEV, per germline (reference sequence). V gave up 5 bases and J gave up 4 bases; unmatched junction bases: 10. The CDR3 is made up of 16 amino acids. The CDR3 region has the DNA TGTGCCAGCAGTATAAGCGGGGGGGCGCCTGGAGAGACCCAGTACTTC. This sequence encodes CASSISGGAPGETQYF.

The chain carries TRBV20-1 and TRBJ2-5; D ambiguous. V was trimmed by 0 bases and J by 2 bases, leaving 7 bases between them. Germline lookup yields CDR1 DFQATT and CDR2 SNEGSKA (reference sequence). CDR3 length: 13 residues. The DNA of the CDR3 is TGCAGTGCTAGAGATGAGAATCAAGAGACCCAGTACTTC. Translated, it gives CSARDENQETQYF.

This clonotype occurred a few times. The rearrangement links TRBV12-3 or TRBV12-4 to TRBJ2-1, with D uncertain. CDR3 length: 13 amino acids. Trimming pared 6 bases from V and 6 bases from J, leaving 12 bases between. The CDR3 loop reads CASSLGRFNEQFF. CDR3 bases: TGTGCCAGCAGCCTTGGACGGTTCAATGAGCAGTTCTTC.

V and J are TRBV7-2 and TRBJ2-2; TRBD1 is a possible D gene (6 bases). Germline V CDR1 and CDR2: SGHTA, FQGNSA. V dropped 3 bases and J dropped 4 bases, with 15 bases sitting between them. CDR3 length equals 16 residues. CDR3 DNA: TGTGCCAGCAGCTTCACTCCCTCAGGGGTCACCGGGGAGCTGTTTTTT. It encodes CASSFTPSGVTGELFF.

The rearrangement links TRBV2 to TRBJ1-1, with D perhaps TRBD1 (6 bases). V was cut by 7 bases and J by 4 bases, with 13 bases left in between. There are 13 residues in the CDR3. Germline V lookup: CDR1 SNHLY, CDR2 FYNNEI. The CDR3 sequence: CASKNRAPTEAFF. The CDR3 region has the DNA TGTGCCAGCAAAAACAGGGCCCCCACTGAAGCTTTCTTT.

Many counts were recorded for this clonotype. The chain couples TRBV7-3 to TRBJ2-5; 8 bases map to TRBD2. J was trimmed by 4 bases and V by 2 bases; bases with no gene match: 6. CDR1 and CDR2 from the germline V gene are SGHTA and FQGTGA. The CDR3 covers 15 residues. The CDR3 nucleotides read TGTGCCAGCAGCTTACGATTAGCGGGAACAGAGACCCAGTACTTC. It yields the protein CASSLRLAGTETQYF.

There are a few counts of this clonotype. The CDR3 region has the DNA TGCGCCAGCGGGACAGGGGGACTCGGGCAGCCCCAGCATTTT. This gives the protein CASGTGGLGQPQHF. The chain couples TRBV10-2 to TRBJ1-5; 11 nucleotides match TRBD1. Germline assignment: CDR1 WSHSY and CDR2 SAAADI. V was clipped by 8 bases and J by 7 bases; unmatched bases: 7. This CDR3 has 14 residues.

There are many counts of this clonotype. The chain recombines TRBV12-3 or TRBV12-4 with TRBJ2-1; TRBD2 agrees at 8 bases. The J segment lost 3 bases and the V segment lost 8 bases, leaving 6 bases of the junction unmatched. The CDR3 is made up of 14 amino acids. The CDR3 sequence is CASSSLAGYNEQFF. CDR3 bases: TGTGCCAGCTCCTCCCTAGCGGGCTACAATGAGCAGTTCTTC.

The sample holds many counts of this clonotype. The gene calls are TRBV7-2 and TRBJ1-1; possibly TRBD1 for D (6 bases). The CDR3 runs 12 residues. The germline V gene encodes CDR1 SGHTA and CDR2 FQGNSA. Deletions cut 1 base from V and 11 bases from J, with 11 bases between. In DNA, the CDR3 is TGTGCCAGCAGCTTAGTAAGGGGGAGCGCTTTCTTT. It translates to CASSLVRGSAFF.

This clonotype was recorded many times. The chain links TRBV29-1 to TRBJ2-3; TRBD1 matches at 9 bases. The V gene end was trimmed by 0 bases and the J gene end by 7 bases; junction bases not matched to a gene: 2. There are 13 residues in the CDR3. Germline V gene data show CDR1 as SQVTM and CDR2 as ANQGSEA. DNA for the CDR3: TGCAGCGTTGAAGAGACAGGGGGAAATACGCAGTATTTT. Its translation: CSVEETGGNTQYF.

In its sample, this clonotype was seen many times. The chain employs TRBV27 and TRBJ2-1; D is uncertain. V was cut by 5 bases and J by 6 bases, with 14 bases left in between. CDR1 and CDR2 from the germline V gene are MNHEY and SMNVEV (reference sequence). This CDR3 is 14 amino acids long. CDR3 residues: CASSLPGLTNEQFF. As DNA, the CDR3 is TGTGCCAGCAGTCTCCCGGGTCTAACCAATGAGCAGTTCTTC.